These 13 T cell receptor beta chains were all obtained from the same sample, sequenced in a study of blood T cell repertoires in COVID-19. Only in-frame clones appear in the TCRdb table, and some are missing; sequencing was by immunoSEQ multiplex PCR. This sample has 50,000 to 65,000 clones, with approximately 85% found just once. The sequenced sample was peripheral blood. These receptors were collected from a human donor in a cohort sampled during active COVID-19.

V usage is TRBV10-2 and J usage is TRBJ2-1; a weak D match, TRBD2 (6 bases). CDR1 is WSHSY and CDR2 is SAAADI in the germline V gene. V was pared by 4 bases and J by 4 bases, with 11 bases between. The CDR3 covers 14 residues. The CDR3 protein is CASSGSGRYNEQFF. The CDR3, as DNA: TGCGCCAGCAGTGGATCGGGGAGGTACAATGAGCAGTTCTTC.

This clone was found once. The genes are TRBV18 and TRBJ2-1, with D possibly matching TRBD2 (5 bases). The CDR3 extends over 13 amino acids. Germline CDR1 KGHSH, CDR2 LQKENI. V was pared by 3 bases and J by 7 bases, with 10 bases between. The DNA for the CDR3 is TGTGCCAGCTCACCCACTAGGGATAATGAGCAGTTCTTC. It specifies CASSPTRDNEQFF. Supplemented by reference TRBV18 and TRBJ2-1, the full variable domain reads NAGVMQNPRHLVRRRGQEARLRCSPMKGHSHVYWYRQLPEEGLKFMVYLQKENIIDESGMPKERFSAEFPKEGPSILRIQQVVRGDSAAYFCASSPTRDNEQFFGPGTRLTVL.

This clone showed up just a few times. J is TRBJ1-2 and V is TRBV6-1; TRBD1 is a possible D gene (5 bases). Germline lookup yields CDR1 MNHNS and CDR2 SASEGT. V gave up 8 bases and J gave up 4 bases, with 11 bases separating them. The CDR3 sequence is 12 residues long. CDR3 DNA sequence: TGTGCCAGCCATGACAGATCCTATGGCTACACCTTC. Its protein product is CASHDRSYGYTF.

The chain couples TRBV2 to TRBJ2-1; 10 bases are shared with TRBD2. Trimming at V came to 6 bases and at J to 12 bases, leaving 14 bases not matched to a gene. CDR3 length: 15 residues. Germline-derived CDR1 and CDR2 are SNHLY and FYNNEI. The CDR3: CASRPGLAQGGWQFF. DNA of the CDR3: TGTGCCAGCAGGCCGGGACTAGCGCAAGGGGGATGGCAGTTCTTC.

The rearrangement uses TRBV30 and TRBJ1-4; D gene ambiguous. Germline CDR1 reads GTSNPN; CDR2 reads SVGIG (reference sequence). V was pared by 2 bases and J by 10 bases, with 20 bases between. This CDR3 has 15 residues. CDR3 sequence (DNA): TGTGCCTGGAGTCTTGCAGGAACCAATGTTGGAAAACTGTTTTTT. Its protein is CAWSLAGTNVGKLFF. Together with reference TRBV30 and TRBJ1-4, the CDR3 gives the full variable domain: SQTIHQWPATLVQPVGSPLSLECTVEGTSNPNLYWYRQAAGRGLQLLFYSVGIGQISSEVPQNLSASRPQDRQFILSSKKLLLSDSGFYLCAWSLAGTNVGKLFFGSGTQLSVL.

This chain joins TRBV30 and TRBJ2-7; TRBD2 might be the D (5 bases). Trimming stripped 2 bases from V and 6 bases from J, with 8 bases between. Germline V gene data show CDR1 as GTSNPN and CDR2 as SVGIG (reference sequence). The CDR3 is made up of 11 amino acids. The CDR3 nucleotides are TGTGCCTGGAGTCGGGATAGCGAGCAGTACTTC. This encodes CAWSRDSEQYF.

This chain joins TRBV10-3 and TRBJ1-2; D is uncertain. CDR1 is ENHRY and CDR2 is SYGVKD in the germline V gene. The V and J ends lost 0 bases and 5 bases respectively, with 10 bases between them. The CDR3 sequence is 14 residues long. CDR3: CAISESRGSYGYTF. The CDR3 nucleotides are TGTGCCATCAGTGAGTCCAGAGGGTCGTATGGCTACACCTTC.

This rearrangement joins TRBV11-2 to TRBJ2-1, with a weak D call TRBD1 (6 bases). Germline loops: CDR1 SGHAT, CDR2 FQNNGV. The V end was cut by 1 base, the J end by 4 bases, with 14 bases between. The CDR3 spans 16 residues. CDR3 bases: TGTGCCAGCAGCTTAGGATTTGGGACATCATACAATGAGCAGTTCTTC. Encoded protein: CASSLGFGTSYNEQFF.

Here the CDR3 reads CASSSPLGPGRWDTEAFF. The CDR3 region has the DNA TGTGCCAGCAGCTCCCCCCTTGGGCCAGGGAGGTGGGACACTGAAGCTTTCTTT. The gene calls are TRBV7-9 and TRBJ1-1; D is possibly TRBD1 (5 bases). Trimming stripped 4 bases from V and 3 bases from J, with 24 bases between. This CDR3 has 18 residues. From germline, CDR1 is SEHNR and CDR2 FQNEAQ (reference sequence).

The chain uses TRBV9 and TRBJ1-1, with D perhaps matching TRBD1 (6 bases). The ends were cut back, 4 bases at V and 11 bases at J, with 24 bases in the middle. This CDR3 comprises 15 residues. The germline gives CDR1 SGDLS, CDR2 YYNGEE. Here the CDR3 reads CASSPLGGGGGPAFF. CDR3 in DNA: TGTGCCAGCAGCCCCCTAGGGGGAGGCGGGGGGCCTGCTTTCTTT.

The V gene is TRBV7-9, the J gene TRBJ2-7; D is undetermined. The V gene's germline CDR1 is SEHNR and CDR2 FQNEAQ (reference sequence). Trimming removed 5 bases at V and 2 bases at J, with 16 bases between. The CDR3 totals 15 residues. CDR3 sequence (DNA): TGTGCCAGCAGCCCCCCCCTGACTGCCACCTACGAGCAGTACTTC. Encoded protein: CASSPPLTATYEQYF.

V is TRBV24-1 and J is TRBJ2-1; 14 positions match TRBD2. This CDR3 is 17 amino acids long. The junction had 9 bases not matched to a gene; V was cut back by 3 bases and J by 9 bases. Germline V lookup: CDR1 KGHDR, CDR2 SFDVKD. In DNA, the CDR3 is TGTGCCACCAGTGATCACAAGGGACTAGCGGGGGAGCGTGAGCAGTTCTTC. This sequence encodes CATSDHKGLAGEREQFF.

The chain recombines TRBV12-3 or TRBV12-4 with TRBJ1-2; 10 positions match TRBD1. CDR3 length: 13 residues. V shed 5 bases, J shed 8 bases, and the junction held 5 bases outside the gene matches. CDR3 sequence: CASSPGTGVGYTF. The CDR3 DNA reads TGTGCCAGCAGTCCCGGGACAGGGGTCGGCTACACCTTC.